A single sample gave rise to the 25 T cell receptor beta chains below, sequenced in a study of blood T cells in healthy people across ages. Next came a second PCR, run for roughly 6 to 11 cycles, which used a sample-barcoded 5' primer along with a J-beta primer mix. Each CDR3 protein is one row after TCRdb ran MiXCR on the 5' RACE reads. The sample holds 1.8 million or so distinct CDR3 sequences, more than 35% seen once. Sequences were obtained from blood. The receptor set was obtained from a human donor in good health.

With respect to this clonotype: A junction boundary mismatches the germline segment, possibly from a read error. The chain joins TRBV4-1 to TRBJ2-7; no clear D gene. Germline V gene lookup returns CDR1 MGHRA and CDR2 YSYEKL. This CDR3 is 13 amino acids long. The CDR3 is CASGQVINYEQYF. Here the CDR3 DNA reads TGCGCCAGCGGCCAAGTTATAAACTACGAGCAGTACTTC.

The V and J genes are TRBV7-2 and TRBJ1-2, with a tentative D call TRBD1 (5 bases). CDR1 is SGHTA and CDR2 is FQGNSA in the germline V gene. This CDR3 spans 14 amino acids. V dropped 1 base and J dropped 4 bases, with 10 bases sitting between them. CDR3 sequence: CASSLGHQGYGYTF. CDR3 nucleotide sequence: TGTGCCAGCAGCTTAGGGCATCAGGGCTATGGCTACACCTTC.

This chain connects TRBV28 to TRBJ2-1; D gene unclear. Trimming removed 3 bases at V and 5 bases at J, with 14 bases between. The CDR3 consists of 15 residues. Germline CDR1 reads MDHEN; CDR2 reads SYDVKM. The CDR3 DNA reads TGTGCCAGCAGTTTCCTCTCGGGTGGGGACAATGAGCAGTTCTTC. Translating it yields CASSFLSGGDNEQFF.

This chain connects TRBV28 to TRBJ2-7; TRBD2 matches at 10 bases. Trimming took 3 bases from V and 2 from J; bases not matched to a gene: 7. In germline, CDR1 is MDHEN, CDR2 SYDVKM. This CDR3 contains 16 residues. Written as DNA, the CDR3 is TGTGCCAGCAGTTTCAATCCACTAGCGGGGACCTACGAGCAGTACTTC. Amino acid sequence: CASSFNPLAGTYEQYF.

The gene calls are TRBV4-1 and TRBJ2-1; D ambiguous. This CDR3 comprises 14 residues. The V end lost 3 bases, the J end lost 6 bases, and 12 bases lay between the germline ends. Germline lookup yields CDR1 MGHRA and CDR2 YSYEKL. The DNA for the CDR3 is TGCGCCAGCAGCCACCCCGCCCGCGTCAATGAGCAGTTCTTC. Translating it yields CASSHPARVNEQFF.

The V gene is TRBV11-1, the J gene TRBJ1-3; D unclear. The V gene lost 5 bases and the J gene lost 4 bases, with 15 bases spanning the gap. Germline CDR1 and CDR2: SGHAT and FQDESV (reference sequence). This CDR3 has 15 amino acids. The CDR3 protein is CASSQVGRAGNTIYF. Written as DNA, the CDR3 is TGTGCCAGCAGCCAAGTCGGCCGTGCGGGAAACACCATATATTTT.

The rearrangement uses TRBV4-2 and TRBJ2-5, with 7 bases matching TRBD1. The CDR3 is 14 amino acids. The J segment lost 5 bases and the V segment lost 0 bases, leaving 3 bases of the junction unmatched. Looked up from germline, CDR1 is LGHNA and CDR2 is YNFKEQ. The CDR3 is CASSQDEQGETQYF. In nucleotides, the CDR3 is TGTGCCAGCAGCCAAGACGAACAGGGGGAGACCCAGTACTTC.

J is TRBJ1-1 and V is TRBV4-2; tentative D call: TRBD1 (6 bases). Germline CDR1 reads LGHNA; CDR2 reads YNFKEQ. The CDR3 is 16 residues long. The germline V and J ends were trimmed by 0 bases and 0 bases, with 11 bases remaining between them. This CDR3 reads CASSQETGQLNTEAFF. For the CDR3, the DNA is TGTGCCAGCAGCCAAGAAACCGGACAGTTGAACACTGAAGCTTTCTTT.

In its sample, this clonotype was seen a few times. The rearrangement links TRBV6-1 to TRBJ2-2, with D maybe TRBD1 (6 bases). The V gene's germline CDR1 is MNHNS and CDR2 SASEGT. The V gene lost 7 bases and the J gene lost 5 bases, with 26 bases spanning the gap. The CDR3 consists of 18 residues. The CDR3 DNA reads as TGTGCCAGCACCACCGACAGGAATCAGTATATGGCTACCGGGGAGCTGTTTTTT. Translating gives CASTTDRNQYMATGELFF.

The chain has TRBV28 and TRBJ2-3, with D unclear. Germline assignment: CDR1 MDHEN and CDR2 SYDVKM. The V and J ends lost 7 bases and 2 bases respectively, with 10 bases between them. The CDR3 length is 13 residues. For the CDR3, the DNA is TGTGCCAGCACCACAATATACACAGATACGCAGTATTTT. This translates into CASTTIYTDTQYF.

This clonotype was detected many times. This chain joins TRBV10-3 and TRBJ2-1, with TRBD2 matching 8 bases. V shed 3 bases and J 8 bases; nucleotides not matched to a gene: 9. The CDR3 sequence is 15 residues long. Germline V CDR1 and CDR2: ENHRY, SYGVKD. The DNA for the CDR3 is TGTGCCATCAGTGAAAGGACACTCGGGAGGGATGAGCAGTTCTTC. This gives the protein CAISERTLGRDEQFF.

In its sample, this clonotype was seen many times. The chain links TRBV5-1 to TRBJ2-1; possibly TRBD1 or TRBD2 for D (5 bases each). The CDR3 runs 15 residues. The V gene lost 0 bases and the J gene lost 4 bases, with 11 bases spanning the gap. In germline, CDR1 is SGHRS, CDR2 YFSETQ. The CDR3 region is CASSLAGSLYNEQFF. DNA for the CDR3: TGCGCCAGCAGCTTGGCAGGGAGCTTATACAATGAGCAGTTCTTC.

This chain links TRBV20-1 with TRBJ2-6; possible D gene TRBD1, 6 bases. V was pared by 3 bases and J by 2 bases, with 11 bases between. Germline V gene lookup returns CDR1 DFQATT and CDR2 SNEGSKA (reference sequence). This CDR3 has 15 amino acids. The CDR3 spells CSASGAGAGANVLTF. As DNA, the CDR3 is TGCAGTGCTAGCGGGGCAGGGGCTGGGGCCAACGTCCTGACTTTC.

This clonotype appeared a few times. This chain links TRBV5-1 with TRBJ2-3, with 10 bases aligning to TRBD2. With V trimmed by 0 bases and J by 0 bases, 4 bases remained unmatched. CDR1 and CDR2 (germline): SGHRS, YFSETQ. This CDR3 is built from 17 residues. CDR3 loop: CASSLATSGASTDTQYF. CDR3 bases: TGCGCCAGCAGCTTGGCCACTAGCGGGGCTAGCACAGATACGCAGTATTTT.

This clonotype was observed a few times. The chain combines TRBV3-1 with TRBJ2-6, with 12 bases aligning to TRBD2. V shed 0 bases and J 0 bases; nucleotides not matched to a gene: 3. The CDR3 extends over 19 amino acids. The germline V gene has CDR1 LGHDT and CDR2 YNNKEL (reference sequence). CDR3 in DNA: TGTGCCAGCAGCCAAGAACGGACTAGCGGGGACTCTGGGGCCAACGTCCTGACTTTC. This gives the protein CASSQERTSGDSGANVLTF.

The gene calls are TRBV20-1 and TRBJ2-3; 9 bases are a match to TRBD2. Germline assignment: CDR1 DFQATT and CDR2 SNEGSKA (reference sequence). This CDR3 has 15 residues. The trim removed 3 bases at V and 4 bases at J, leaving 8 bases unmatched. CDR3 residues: CSASSSGNSPDTQYF. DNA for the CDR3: TGCAGTGCTAGCTCTAGCGGGAACTCCCCAGATACGCAGTATTTT.

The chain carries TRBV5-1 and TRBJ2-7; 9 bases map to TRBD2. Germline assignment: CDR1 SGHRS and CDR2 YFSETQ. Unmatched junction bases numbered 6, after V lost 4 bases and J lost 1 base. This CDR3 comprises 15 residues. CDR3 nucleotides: TGCGCCAGCAGCCACCCGACTAGCGGTTCCTACGAGCAGTACTTC. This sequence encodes CASSHPTSGSYEQYF.

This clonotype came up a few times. CDR3 protein: CAWRLDGGDSPLHF. CDR3 sequence (DNA): TGTGCCTGGAGATTGGACGGAGGGGATTCACCCCTCCACTTT. The chain is built from TRBV30 and TRBJ1-6; D may be TRBD1 (5 bases). The V end was cut by 3 bases, the J end by 8 bases, with 14 bases between. The germline V gene has CDR1 GTSNPN and CDR2 SVGIG (reference sequence). This CDR3 has 14 residues.

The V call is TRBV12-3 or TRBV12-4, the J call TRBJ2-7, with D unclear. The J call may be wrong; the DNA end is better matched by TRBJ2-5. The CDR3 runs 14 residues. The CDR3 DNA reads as TGTGCCAGCAGCCCCGAGAATACTCAAGAGACCCAGTACTTC. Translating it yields CASSPENTQETQYF.

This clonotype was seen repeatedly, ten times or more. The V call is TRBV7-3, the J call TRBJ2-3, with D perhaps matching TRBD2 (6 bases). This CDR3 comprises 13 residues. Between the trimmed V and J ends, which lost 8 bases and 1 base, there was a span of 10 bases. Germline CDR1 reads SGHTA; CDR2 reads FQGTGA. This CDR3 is CASGTGGTDTQYF. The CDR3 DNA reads TGTGCCAGCGGGACGGGGGGCACAGATACGCAGTATTTT. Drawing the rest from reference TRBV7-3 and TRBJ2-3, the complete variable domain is GAGVSQTPSNKVTEKGKYVELRCDPISGHTALYWYRQSLGQGPEFLIYFQGTGAADDSGLPNDRFFAVRPEGSVSTLKIQRTERGDSAVYLCASGTGGTDTQYFGPGTRLTVL.

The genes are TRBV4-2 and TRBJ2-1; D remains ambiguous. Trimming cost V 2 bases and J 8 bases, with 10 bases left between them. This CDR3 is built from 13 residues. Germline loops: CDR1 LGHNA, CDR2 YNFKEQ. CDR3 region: CASSQSYPDEQFF. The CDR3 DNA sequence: TGTGCCAGCAGCCAATCCTACCCGGATGAGCAGTTCTTC.

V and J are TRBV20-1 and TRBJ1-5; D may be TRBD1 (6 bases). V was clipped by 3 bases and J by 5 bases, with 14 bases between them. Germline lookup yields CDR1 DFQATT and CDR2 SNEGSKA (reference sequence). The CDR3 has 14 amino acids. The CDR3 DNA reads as TGCAGTGCTAGTGTCGGGGGCTGGGATCAGCCCCAGCATTTT. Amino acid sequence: CSASVGGWDQPQHF.

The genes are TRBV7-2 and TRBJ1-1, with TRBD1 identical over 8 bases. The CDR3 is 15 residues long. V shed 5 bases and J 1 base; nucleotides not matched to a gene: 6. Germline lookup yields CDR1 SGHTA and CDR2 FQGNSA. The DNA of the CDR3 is TGTGCCAGCAGCCTACACCAGGGGGCGAACACTGAAGCTTTCTTT. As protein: CASSLHQGANTEAFF.

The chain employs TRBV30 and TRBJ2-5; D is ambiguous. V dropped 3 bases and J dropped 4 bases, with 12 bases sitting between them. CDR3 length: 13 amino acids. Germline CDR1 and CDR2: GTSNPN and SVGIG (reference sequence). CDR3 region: CAWSGRVLETQYF. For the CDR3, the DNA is TGTGCCTGGAGCGGTCGGGTTTTAGAGACCCAGTACTTC.

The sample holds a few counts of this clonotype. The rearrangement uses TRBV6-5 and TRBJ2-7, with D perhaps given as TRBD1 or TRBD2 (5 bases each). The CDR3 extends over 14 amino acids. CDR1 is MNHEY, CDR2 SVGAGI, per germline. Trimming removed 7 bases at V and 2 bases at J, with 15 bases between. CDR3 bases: TGTGCCAGCACCAAACCGGGGACGCCCTACGAGCAGTACTTC. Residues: CASTKPGTPYEQYF.